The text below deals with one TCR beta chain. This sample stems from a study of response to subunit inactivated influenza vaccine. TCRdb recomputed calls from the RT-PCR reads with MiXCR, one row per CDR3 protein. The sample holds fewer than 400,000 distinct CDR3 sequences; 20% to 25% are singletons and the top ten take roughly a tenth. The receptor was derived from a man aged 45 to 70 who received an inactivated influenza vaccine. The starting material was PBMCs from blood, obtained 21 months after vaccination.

Here the CDR3 reads CASSSIGDTSGSLSDTQYF. The CDR3 DNA is TGTGCCAGCAGTTCCATTGGGGACACTAGCGGGAGTTTGTCAGATACGCAGTATTTT. The rearrangement uses TRBV12-3 or TRBV12-4 and TRBJ2-3; 11 bases are a match to TRBD2. The CDR3 sequence is 19 residues long. V trimming: 4 bases; J trimming: 4 bases; junction bases outside the gene matches: 16.